These 17 T cell receptor beta chains share one sample of origin, sequenced in a study of T-cell memory formation after mild COVID-19. TCRdb redid the calling of the 5' RACE reads with MiXCR, one entry per CDR3 protein. This table has hundreds of thousands of distinct CDR3 sequences, about 20% appearing once. The material sequenced was PBMCs or a T cell subset sorted from them (not recorded which). These TCRs come from an adult woman who had mild COVID-19 (a few samples of this study predate the infection). Cell type and time point are not known.

The table lists this clonotype with a few counts. The rearrangement uses TRBV27 and TRBJ2-3; 8 bases match TRBD2. With V trimmed by 7 bases and J by 12 bases, 9 bases remained unmatched. CDR1 is MNHEY, CDR2 SMNVEV, per germline (reference sequence). This CDR3 is built from 12 residues. The DNA for the CDR3 is TGTGCCAGCAAGGCCACTAGCGGCCGCCAGTATTTT. Its protein is CASKATSGRQYF.

This chain uses TRBV7-2 with TRBJ2-2; the match to TRBD2 covers 9 bases. The CDR3 runs 16 residues. Germline loops: CDR1 SGHTA, CDR2 FQGNSA. V lost 6 bases and J lost 5; bases outside the gene matches: 10. The CDR3 region is CASSYFSGGSTGELFF. CDR3 sequence (DNA): TGTGCCAGCAGTTATTTCAGCGGGGGGTCGACCGGGGAGCTGTTTTTT.

This clonotype was seen a few times. The gene calls are TRBV24-1 and TRBJ2-2, with D possibly called TRBD1 or TRBD2 (5 bases each). V was cut by 8 bases and J by 2 bases, with 11 bases left in between. This CDR3 is built from 14 residues. Germline CDR1 is KGHDR and CDR2 is SFDVKD. The CDR3 DNA reads as TGTGCCACCATGAGGGGAAAAAACACCGGGGAGCTGTTTTTT. It is translated as CATMRGKNTGELFF.

Note on this clonotype: A much larger clone is a single base away; this may be a read error. J is TRBJ2-1 and V is TRBV5-1; D possibly matches TRBD1 or TRBD2 (6 bases each). The CDR3 totals 14 residues. From germline, CDR1 is SGHRS and CDR2 YFSETQ. CDR3 coding DNA: TGCGCCTGCAGCAGGGGAGGAGAGTACAATGAGCAGTTCTTC. This codes for CACSRGGEYNEQFF.

This clonotype has just a few counts. The CDR3 here is CASSLRTLETQYF. The CDR3 coding sequence is TGTGCCAGCAGCTTAAGAACTTTGGAGACCCAGTACTTC. The chain uses TRBV7-2 and TRBJ2-5; D unclear. This CDR3 has 13 residues. The germline V gene encodes CDR1 SGHTA and CDR2 FQGNSA. Trimming shortened V by 2 bases and J by 5 bases, and 9 bases separated the two germline ends. The variable domain in full, with the rest retrieved from reference TRBV7-2 and TRBJ2-5, is GAGVSQSPSNKVTEKGKDVELRCDPISGHTALYWYRQSLGQGLEFLIYFQGNSAPDKSGLPSDRFSAERTGGSVSTLTIQRTQQEDSAVYLCASSLRTLETQYFGPGTRLLVL.

This clonotype was counted only a few times. V and J are TRBV5-1 and TRBJ1-1; 7 bases fit TRBD1. J gave up 3 bases and V 0 bases, and 8 bases lay outside the gene matches. Germline V gene sequence: CDR1 SGHRS, CDR2 YFSETQ. The CDR3 spans 16 residues. The CDR3 loop reads CASSLVPGQGDTEAFF. CDR3 in DNA: TGCGCCAGCAGCTTGGTCCCCGGTCAGGGGGACACTGAAGCTTTCTTT. The full variable domain, completed using reference TRBV5-1 and TRBJ1-1, is KAGVTQTPRYLIKTRGQQVTLSCSPISGHRSVSWYQQTPGQGLQFLFEYFSETQRNKGNFPGRFSGRQFSNSRSEMNVSTLELGDSALYLCASSLVPGQGDTEAFFGQGTRLTVV.

This clonotype was seen repeatedly, ten times or more. The V gene is TRBV27, the J gene TRBJ2-2; D unresolved. CDR1 and CDR2 from the germline V gene are MNHEY and SMNVEV (reference sequence). This CDR3 spans 11 amino acids. V was trimmed by 5 bases and J by 9 bases, leaving 7 bases between them. For the CDR3, the DNA is TGTGCCAGCAGTGGCCCCCGGGAGCTGTTTTTT. Its translation: CASSGPRELFF.

This clonotype was seen a few times. The chain links TRBV11-2 to TRBJ2-1; 10 bases are shared with TRBD2. This CDR3 spans 15 amino acids. The junction had 7 bases not matched to a gene; V was cut back by 6 bases and J by 5 bases. Germline CDR1 is SGHAT and CDR2 is FQNNGV. This CDR3 is CASRLAGNRNNEQFF. The CDR3 coding sequence is TGTGCCAGCAGACTAGCGGGAAACCGAAACAATGAGCAGTTCTTC. The full variable domain, with the rest looked up from reference TRBV11-2 and TRBJ2-1, is EAGVAQSPRYKIIEKRQSVAFWCNPISGHATLYWYQQILGQGPKLLIQFQNNGVVDDSQLPKDRFSAERLKGVDSTLKIQPAKLEDSAVYLCASRLAGNRNNEQFFGPGTRLTVL.

This clonotype was found many times. The chain employs TRBV7-9 and TRBJ2-7, with TRBD1 matching 9 bases. The CDR3 runs to 13 residues. Trimming removed 4 bases from V and 4 bases from J; junction bases left unmatched: 2. In germline, CDR1 is SEHNR, CDR2 FQNEAQ (reference sequence). CDR3 residues: CASSSTGGYEQYF. For the CDR3, the DNA is TGTGCCAGCAGCTCGACAGGGGGTTACGAGCAGTACTTC.

This clonotype was counted only a few times. V and J are TRBV5-5 and TRBJ2-1; 12 bases map to TRBD2. The length of the CDR3 is 20 residues. Trimming took 0 bases from V and 1 from J; bases not matched to a gene: 11. Germline V gives CDR1 SGHKS, CDR2 YYEKEE (reference sequence). CDR3 loop: CASSLVQSRLAGESYNEQFF. Written as DNA, the CDR3 is TGTGCCAGCAGCTTGGTTCAGTCGAGACTAGCGGGAGAATCCTACAATGAGCAGTTCTTC. The complete variable domain, with remaining parts taken from reference TRBV5-5 and TRBJ2-1, reads DAGVTQSPTHLIKTRGQQVTLRCSPISGHKSVSWYQQVLGQGPQFIFQYYEKEERGRGNFPDRFSARQFPNYSSELNVNALLLGDSALYLCASSLVQSRLAGESYNEQFFGPGTRLTVL.

This clonotype showed up just a few times. The V and J genes are TRBV5-1 and TRBJ2-2; D uncertain. Germline assignment: CDR1 SGHRS and CDR2 YFSETQ. V was pared by 0 bases and J by 6 bases, with 6 bases between. The CDR3 contains 13 residues. The CDR3 bases are TGCGCCAGCAGCTTGGGGGATTCCGGGGAGCTGTTTTTT. Protein sequence: CASSLGDSGELFF.

This clonotype was seen only a few times. The chain uses TRBV9 and TRBJ2-3; D may correspond to TRBD1 or TRBD2 (6 bases each). V was trimmed by 0 bases and J by 0 bases, leaving 11 bases between them. CDR3 length: 16 amino acids. CDR1 and CDR2 (germline): SGDLS, YYNGEE. The CDR3 DNA reads as TGTGCCAGCAGCGTAGGAGGGGGGCCAAGCACAGATACGCAGTATTTT. Protein sequence: CASSVGGGPSTDTQYF.

The chain is built from TRBV7-6 and TRBJ1-5, with 9 bases identical to TRBD1. Germline CDR1 SGHVS, CDR2 FNYEAQ. CDR3 length: 15 amino acids. The V gene end was trimmed by 3 bases and the J gene end by 6 bases; junction bases not matched to a gene: 6. The CDR3, as DNA: TGTGCCAGCAGCTTGGGCCCGGGACAGGGTCAGCCCCAGCATTTT. Translating it yields CASSLGPGQGQPQHF. Variable domain in full (rest from reference TRBV7-6 and TRBJ1-5): GAGVSQSPRYKVTKRGQDVALRCDPISGHVSLYWYRQALGQGPEFLTYFNYEAQQDKSGLPNDRFSAERPEGSISTLTIQRTEQRDSAMYRCASSLGPGQGQPQHFGDGTRLSIL.

This clonotype was seen a few times. This rearrangement joins TRBV12-3 or TRBV12-4 to TRBJ2-3; D unresolved. The V end was cut by 6 bases, the J end by 5 bases, with 3 bases between. The CDR3 contains 10 residues. CDR3 bases: TGTGCCAGCAGACAAGATACGCAGTATTTT. It translates to CASRQDTQYF.

V is TRBV7-9 and J is TRBJ1-6; tentatively, D is TRBD1 (5 bases). The CDR3 has 15 amino acids. The germline gives CDR1 SEHNR, CDR2 FQNEAQ (reference sequence). V dropped 1 base and J dropped 7 bases, with 11 bases sitting between them. CDR3 amino acids: CASSLVQGSNSPLHF. The CDR3 DNA reads as TGTGCCAGCAGCTTAGTGCAGGGTAGCAATTCACCCCTCCACTTT.

This chain connects TRBV29-1 to TRBJ1-2, with D perhaps TRBD1 (5 bases). The germline V and J ends were trimmed by 6 bases and 4 bases, with 9 bases remaining between them. The V gene's germline CDR1 is SQVTM and CDR2 ANQGSEA. The CDR3 has 11 amino acids. CDR3 region: CSVQGVYGYTF. CDR3 nucleotides: TGCAGCGTGCAGGGTGTCTATGGCTACACCTTC.

This sequence joins TRBV21-1 and TRBJ2-5. TRBV21-1 is reported as a pseudogene. The CDR3 has 10 residues. The CDR3 region is CASSKYVQYF. CDR3 DNA: TGTGCCAGCAGCAAGTATGTCCAGTACTTC.